The 18 T cell receptor beta chains below all came from one sample that was sequenced in a study of blood T cell repertoires in COVID-19. Sequencing used immunoSEQ multiplex PCR; TCRdb keeps in-frame clones, though not all of them. Among about 310,000 clones listed, 87% were seen once. Sequencing was carried out using peripheral blood. The receptors shown here come from a man aged 50 to 59 with active or convalescent COVID-19.

The chain combines TRBV27 with TRBJ1-4; D is ambiguous. The length of the CDR3 is 15 residues. V lost 5 bases, J lost 4 bases, and 14 bases lay in between. Germline lookup yields CDR1 MNHEY and CDR2 SMNVEV (reference sequence). CDR3 nucleotide sequence: TGTGCCAGCAGTCTCGGGGTTACGGTTAATGAAAAACTGTTTTTT. Translation: CASSLGVTVNEKLFF.

The CDR3 sequence is CASSTRQVFYGYTF. CDR3 DNA: TGTGCCAGTAGTACCCGACAGGTCTTCTATGGCTACACCTTC. The rearrangement links TRBV19 to TRBJ1-2; weak D call: TRBD1 (6 bases). Germline CDR1 LNHDA, CDR2 SQIVND (reference sequence). The CDR3 has 14 residues. V lost 4 bases and J lost 4, with 13 bases in between.

The rearrangement uses TRBV2 and TRBJ1-2; TRBD1 might be the D (5 bases). The V gene lost 4 bases and the J gene lost 0 bases, with 12 bases spanning the gap. The CDR3 is 15 residues long. Germline V lookup: CDR1 SNHLY, CDR2 FYNNEI. The CDR3, as DNA: TGTGCCAGCAGTGCGACCAGGGAACCTAACTATGGCTACACCTTC. This sequence encodes CASSATREPNYGYTF.

The chain recombines TRBV6-1 with TRBJ1-2; perhaps TRBD1 as D (6 bases). This CDR3 spans 15 amino acids. Between the trimmed V and J ends, which lost 1 base and 8 bases, there was a span of 17 bases. Per the germline V gene, CDR1 is MNHNS and CDR2 is SASEGT. The chain's CDR3 is CASSEGTAFQGGYTF. CDR3 nucleotides: TGTGCCAGCAGTGAAGGCACAGCTTTTCAGGGGGGCTACACCTTC.

The chain recombines TRBV28 with TRBJ1-6; D uncertain. V lost 5 bases to trimming and J lost 10 bases, with 6 bases between them. Germline V gene data show CDR1 as MDHEN and CDR2 as SYDVKM. The CDR3 is 11 residues long. Written as DNA, the CDR3 is TGTGCCAGCAGTAAGAGATCACCCCTCCACTTT. Amino acid sequence: CASSKRSPLHF.

The CDR3 DNA reads as TGTGCCAGCAGTTTAGCGCACAGGGGGGGCAATCAGCCCCAGCATTTT. The encoded protein is CASSLAHRGGNQPQHF. The rearrangement links TRBV28 to TRBJ1-5; TRBD1 matches at 8 bases. V was pared by 2 bases and J by 2 bases, with 5 bases of the junction left unmatched. CDR3 length equals 16 residues. The germline V gene encodes CDR1 MDHEN and CDR2 SYDVKM.

J is TRBJ2-5 and V is TRBV5-4; possible D gene TRBD2, 5 bases. Germline V gives CDR1 SGHNT, CDR2 YYREEE (reference sequence). The CDR3 is made up of 14 amino acids. V was shortened by 4 bases and J by 3 bases, with 13 bases between the two germline ends. In nucleotides, the CDR3 is TGTGCCAGCAGCCCCCCCGAGGGAAAAGAGACCCAGTACTTC. This sequence encodes CASSPPEGKETQYF.

A word on this clone: The same CDR3 can be traced to other DNA sequences in this sample. The gene calls are TRBV28 and TRBJ1-4; no firm D call. This CDR3 region has 14 residues. Per the germline V gene, CDR1 is MDHEN and CDR2 is SYDVKM. V was trimmed by 5 bases and J by 0 bases, leaving 7 bases between them. Written as DNA, the CDR3 is TGTGCCAGCAGTCTCCAGACAACTAATGAAAAACTGTTTTTT. It codes for CASSLQTTNEKLFF.

The CDR3: CASTPNGNTIYF. CDR3 sequence (DNA): TGTGCCAGCACCCCCAATGGAAACACCATATATTTT. The J gene is TRBJ1-3, the V gene TRBV12-3 or TRBV12-4; no reliable D call. This CDR3 region has 12 residues. Trimming left V 7 bases short and J 3 bases short, with 7 bases between.

The chain couples TRBV5-1 to TRBJ2-2, with a possible D match to TRBD1 (7 bases). The V end lost 2 bases, the J end lost 14 bases, and 13 bases lay between the germline ends. The CDR3 length is 12 residues. CDR1 is SGHRS, CDR2 YFSETQ, per germline. The CDR3 DNA sequence: TGCGCCAGCAGCTTTGACAGGGAGGTCCTGTTTTTT. Its translation: CASSFDREVLFF.

The rearrangement joins TRBV18 to TRBJ1-6, with D possibly TRBD1 on 6 matching bases. Germline assignment: CDR1 KGHSH and CDR2 LQKENI. Between the trimmed V and J ends, which lost 4 bases and 7 bases, there was a span of 14 bases. The CDR3 is made up of 15 amino acids. As DNA, the CDR3 is TGTGCCAGCTCACGGAAACAGGGTTCCAATTCACCCCTCCACTTT. This gives the protein CASSRKQGSNSPLHF.

V usage is TRBV6-5 and J usage is TRBJ2-7; 7 bases line up with TRBD2. CDR3 size: 14 residues. Trimming took 6 bases from V and 4 from J; bases not matched to a gene: 9. Germline lookup yields CDR1 MNHEY and CDR2 SVGAGI. The CDR3 here is CASSISGGSYEQYF. In DNA form, the CDR3 reads TGTGCCAGCAGCATAAGCGGCGGGAGTTACGAGCAGTACTTC.

The CDR3: CASGQGLASYNEQFF. In DNA form, the CDR3 reads TGTGCTAGTGGGCAGGGACTCGCAAGCTACAATGAGCAGTTCTTC. V usage is TRBV12-5 and J usage is TRBJ2-1; D possibly corresponds to TRBD2 (6 bases). Trimming stripped 6 bases from V and 3 bases from J, with 15 bases between. CDR1 is LGHNT and CDR2 is FRNRAP in the germline V gene. The CDR3 is 15 residues long.

The chain joins TRBV6-2 or TRBV6-3 to TRBJ1-4; D is undetermined. Trimming took off 2 bases at V and 5 bases at J, with 15 bases between the two ends. The CDR3 is 16 residues long. Germline loops: CDR1 MNHEY, CDR2 SVGEGT. DNA of the CDR3: TGTGCCAGCAGTTACCGAGCCTTCTTCGGGAATGAAAAACTGTTTTTT. Protein product: CASSYRAFFGNEKLFF.

This clone was picked up a small number of times. J is TRBJ2-1 and V is TRBV12-3 or TRBV12-4, with D possibly being TRBD1 (6 bases). V gave up 5 bases and J gave up 10 bases, with 9 bases separating them. The CDR3 is 11 amino acids. This CDR3 reads CASSPGTEQFF. In DNA form, the CDR3 reads TGTGCCAGCAGTCCCGGGACAGAGCAGTTCTTC.

In nucleotides, the CDR3 is TGTGCCAGCAGTCCGGGACAGGACGGCATTCAGTACTTC. This sequence encodes CASSPGQDGIQYF. The rearrangement links TRBV28 to TRBJ2-4; 8 nucleotides match TRBD1. CDR3 size: 13 residues. CDR1 and CDR2 from the germline V gene are MDHEN and SYDVKM. The V and J ends lost 5 bases and 9 bases, in that order; junction bases with no gene match: 6.

The genes are TRBV5-8 and TRBJ2-2; D possibly corresponds to TRBD1 (5 bases). Trimming left V 7 bases short and J 2 bases short, with 12 bases between. The germline V gene has CDR1 SGHTS and CDR2 YDEGEE. The CDR3 totals 14 residues. The CDR3: CASVSRVNTGELFF. In DNA, the CDR3 is TGTGCCAGCGTGTCCAGGGTCAACACCGGGGAGCTGTTTTTT.

V usage is TRBV7-2 and J usage is TRBJ2-7, with a tentative D call TRBD2 (5 bases). This CDR3 spans 14 amino acids. Germline V gives CDR1 SGHTA, CDR2 FQGNSA. V was pared by 8 bases and J by 2 bases, with 16 bases between. The CDR3 is CASGSTNKPYEQYF. In DNA form, the CDR3 reads TGTGCCAGCGGTTCGACTAACAAACCCTACGAGCAGTACTTC.